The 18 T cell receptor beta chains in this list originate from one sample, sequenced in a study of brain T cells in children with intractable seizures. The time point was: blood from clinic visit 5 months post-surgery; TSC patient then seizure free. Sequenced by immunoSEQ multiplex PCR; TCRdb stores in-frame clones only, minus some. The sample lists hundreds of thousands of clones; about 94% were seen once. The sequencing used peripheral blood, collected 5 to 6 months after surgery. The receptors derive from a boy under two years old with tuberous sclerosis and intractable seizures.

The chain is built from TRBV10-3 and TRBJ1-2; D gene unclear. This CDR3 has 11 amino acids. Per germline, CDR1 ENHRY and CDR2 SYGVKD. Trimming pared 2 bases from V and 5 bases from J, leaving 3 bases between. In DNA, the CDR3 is TGTGCCATCAGTGAGCAATATGGCTACACCTTC. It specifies CAISEQYGYTF.

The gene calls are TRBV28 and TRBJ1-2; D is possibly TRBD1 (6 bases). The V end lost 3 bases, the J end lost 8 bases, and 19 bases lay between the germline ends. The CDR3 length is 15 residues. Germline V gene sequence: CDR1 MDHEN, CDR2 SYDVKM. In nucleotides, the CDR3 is TGTGCCAGCAGTTTGGTTTCAGGGGATATGCACGGCTACACCTTC. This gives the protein CASSLVSGDMHGYTF.

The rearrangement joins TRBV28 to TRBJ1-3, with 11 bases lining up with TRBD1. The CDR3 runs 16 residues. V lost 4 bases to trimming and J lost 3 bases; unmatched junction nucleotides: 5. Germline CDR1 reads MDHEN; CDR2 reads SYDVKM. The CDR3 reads CASSSPGTGGGNTIYF. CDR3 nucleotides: TGTGCCAGCAGTTCGCCCGGGACAGGGGGTGGAAACACCATATATTTT.

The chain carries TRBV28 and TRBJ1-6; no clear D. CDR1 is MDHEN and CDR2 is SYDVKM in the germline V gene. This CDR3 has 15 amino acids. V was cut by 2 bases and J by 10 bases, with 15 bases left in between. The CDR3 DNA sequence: TGTGCCAGCAGTTTAACTTTGGGGATCCGGTCACCCCTCCACTTT. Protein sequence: CASSLTLGIRSPLHF.

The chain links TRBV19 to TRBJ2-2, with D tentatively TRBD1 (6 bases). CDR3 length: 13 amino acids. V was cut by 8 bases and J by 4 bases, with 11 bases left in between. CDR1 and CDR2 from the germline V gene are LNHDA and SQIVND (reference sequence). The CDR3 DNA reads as TGTGCCAGTTCAGGGGTTGGCACCGGGGAGCTGTTTTTT. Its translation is CASSGVGTGELFF.

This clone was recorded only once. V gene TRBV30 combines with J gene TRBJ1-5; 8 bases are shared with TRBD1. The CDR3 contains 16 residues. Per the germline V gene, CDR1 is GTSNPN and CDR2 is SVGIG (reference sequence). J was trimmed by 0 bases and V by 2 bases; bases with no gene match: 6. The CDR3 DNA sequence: TGTGCCTGGAGTCTCCGGACAGGGTATAGCAATCAGCCCCAGCATTTT. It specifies CAWSLRTGYSNQPQHF.

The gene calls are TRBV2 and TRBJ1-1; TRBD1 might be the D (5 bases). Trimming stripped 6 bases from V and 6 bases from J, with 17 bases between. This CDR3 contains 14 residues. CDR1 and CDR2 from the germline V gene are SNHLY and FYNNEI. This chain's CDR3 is CASRAGDVRAEAFF. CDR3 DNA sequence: TGTGCCAGCAGGGCCGGGGACGTCAGAGCTGAAGCTTTCTTT.

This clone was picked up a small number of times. The CDR3 nucleotides are TGTGCCAGCAGCACAGGGAGGAGCAATCAGCCCCAGCATTTT. This codes for CASSTGRSNQPQHF. The V and J genes are TRBV2 and TRBJ1-5; D perhaps matches TRBD1 (6 bases). The length of the CDR3 is 14 residues. V was trimmed by 6 bases and J by 1 base, leaving 10 bases between them. CDR1 is SNHLY and CDR2 is FYNNEI in the germline V gene.

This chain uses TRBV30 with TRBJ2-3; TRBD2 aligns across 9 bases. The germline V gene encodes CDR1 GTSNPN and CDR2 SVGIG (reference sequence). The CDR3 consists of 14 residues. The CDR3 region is CTSSGRGIQGTQYF. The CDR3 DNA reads TGTACGAGTAGCGGGAGAGGGATTCAAGGTACGCAGTATTTT.

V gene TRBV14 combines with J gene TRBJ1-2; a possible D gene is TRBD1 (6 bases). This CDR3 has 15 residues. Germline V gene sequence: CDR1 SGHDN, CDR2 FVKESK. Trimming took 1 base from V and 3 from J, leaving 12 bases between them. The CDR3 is CASSQVGRGYYGYTF. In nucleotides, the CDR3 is TGTGCCAGCAGCCAAGTGGGCAGGGGCTACTATGGCTACACCTTC.

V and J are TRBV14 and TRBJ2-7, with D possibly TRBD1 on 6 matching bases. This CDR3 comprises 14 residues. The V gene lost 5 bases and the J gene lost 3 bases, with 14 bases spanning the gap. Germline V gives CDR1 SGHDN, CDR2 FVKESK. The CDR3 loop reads CASSYSGHLYEQYF. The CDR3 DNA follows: TGTGCCAGCAGCTACTCGGGACACCTCTACGAGCAGTACTTC.

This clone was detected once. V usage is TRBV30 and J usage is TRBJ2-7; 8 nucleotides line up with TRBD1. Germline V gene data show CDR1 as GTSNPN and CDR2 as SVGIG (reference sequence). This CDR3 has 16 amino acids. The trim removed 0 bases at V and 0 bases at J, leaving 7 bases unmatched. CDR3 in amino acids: CAWSVLRDRSSYEQYF. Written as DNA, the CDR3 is TGTGCCTGGAGTGTTCTCCGGGACAGGAGCTCCTACGAGCAGTACTTC.

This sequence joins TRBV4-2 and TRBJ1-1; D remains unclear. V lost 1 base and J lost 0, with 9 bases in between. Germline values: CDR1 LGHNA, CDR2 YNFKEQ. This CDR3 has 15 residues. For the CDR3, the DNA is TGTGCCAGCAGCCAAGTTGCAGACATGAACACTGAAGCTTTCTTT. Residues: CASSQVADMNTEAFF.

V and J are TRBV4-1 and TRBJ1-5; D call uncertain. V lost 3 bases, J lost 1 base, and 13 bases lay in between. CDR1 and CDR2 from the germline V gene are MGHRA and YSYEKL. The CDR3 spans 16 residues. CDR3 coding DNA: TGCGCCAGCAGCCAGGAGCCGCCTGAGAGCAATCAGCCCCAGCATTTT. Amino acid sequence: CASSQEPPESNQPQHF.

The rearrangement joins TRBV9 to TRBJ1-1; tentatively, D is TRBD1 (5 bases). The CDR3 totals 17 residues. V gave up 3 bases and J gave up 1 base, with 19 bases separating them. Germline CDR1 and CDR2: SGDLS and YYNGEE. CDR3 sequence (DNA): TGTGCCAGCAGCGCTCCTTTAAGGGACGTTAAGAACACTGAAGCTTTCTTT. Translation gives CASSAPLRDVKNTEAFF. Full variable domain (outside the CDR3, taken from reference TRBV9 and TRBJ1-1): DSGVTQTPKHLITATGQRVTLRCSPRSGDLSVYWYQQSLDQGLQFLIQYYNGEERAKGNILERFSAQQFPDLHSELNLSSLELGDSALYFCASSAPLRDVKNTEAFFGQGTRLTVV.

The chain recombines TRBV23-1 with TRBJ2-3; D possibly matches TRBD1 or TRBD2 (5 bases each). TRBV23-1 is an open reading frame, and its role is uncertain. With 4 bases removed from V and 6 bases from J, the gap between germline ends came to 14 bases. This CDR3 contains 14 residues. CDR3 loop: CASSRPGRLDTQYF. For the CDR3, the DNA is TGCGCCAGCAGTCGACCGGGGCGACTGGATACGCAGTATTTT.

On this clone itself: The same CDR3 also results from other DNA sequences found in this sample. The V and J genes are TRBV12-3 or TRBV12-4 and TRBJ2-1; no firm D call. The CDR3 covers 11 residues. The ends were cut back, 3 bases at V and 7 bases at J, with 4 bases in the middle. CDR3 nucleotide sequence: TGTGCCAGCAGTTTGGGGAATGAGCAGTTCTTC. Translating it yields CASSLGNEQFF.

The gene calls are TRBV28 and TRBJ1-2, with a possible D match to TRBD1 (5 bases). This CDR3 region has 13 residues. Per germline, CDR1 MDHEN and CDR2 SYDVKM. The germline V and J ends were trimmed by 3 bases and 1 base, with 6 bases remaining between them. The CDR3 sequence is CASSLRGNYGYTF. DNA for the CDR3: TGTGCCAGCAGTTTGAGGGGTAACTATGGCTACACCTTC.